This T cell receptor (beta chain) was documented in a study of a mutant IDH1 vaccine in newly diagnosed glioma. Study background: The therapy given earlier, which was standard therapy, consisted of radiotherapy, temozolomide, or both, and most of the patients received both.

Looked up from germline, CDR1 is SGHAT and CDR2 is FQNNGV. The length of the CDR3 is 17 residues. The ends lost 1 base at V and 5 bases at J; junction bases unmatched: 11. Noted time point: baseline, week 1 (first vaccination visit). Noted treatment: pre-vaccination baseline after standard-of-care therapy. Generated by immunoSEQ multiplex PCR, the TCRdb table keeps only in-frame clones and is missing some. The table lists about 30,000 clones, approximately 80% of them singletons. This sample comprised PBMCs, obtained from a glioma patient treated with radiotherapy, temozolomide or both. The chain joins TRBV11-2 to TRBJ1-1; TRBD1 agrees at 9 bases. This clonotype originated in a man aged 25-45 years with glioma. The CDR3 region is CASSLVLRGQGQTEAFF. The CDR3 DNA sequence: TGTGCCAGCAGCTTAGTCCTCCGGGGACAGGGACAGACTGAAGCTTTCTTT.